This TCR beta chain was found in a study of blood T cell repertoires in COVID-19. Study-wide context: The United States, Italy and Spain were the sources of the acute and convalescent COVID-19 samples. The cDNA or gDNA used as material had been derived from T cells, B-cell-depleted T cells, or PBMCs.

Original handling: Cell counts per sample came from amplifying reference gene primers. Produced via immunoSEQ multiplex PCR; TCRdb's table is partial and in-frame only. Clone size and V and J calls were adopted from that table, with D and trimming inferred from the DNA. The table records 65,000 to 95,000 clones, 80% to 90% of them present only once. The specimen sequenced was peripheral blood. This receptor was identified in a man over 45 with active COVID-19.

CDR3 coding DNA: TGTGCCAGCAGCAACGGGGGGAGACTAAACACCGGGGAGCTGTTTTTT. Translated: CASSNGGRLNTGELFF. The rearrangement links TRBV6-2 or TRBV6-3 to TRBJ2-2; 7 positions match TRBD2. This CDR3 region has 16 residues. In germline, CDR1 is MNHEY, CDR2 SVGEGT. The ends lost 6 bases at V and 2 bases at J; junction bases unmatched: 9.